The present T cell receptor (beta chain) was sequenced within a study of long-term antiretroviral therapy in people with HIV. The CDR3 runs to 13 residues. V dropped 2 bases and J dropped 1 base, with 5 bases sitting between them. Germline CDR1 reads SEHNR; CDR2 reads FQNEAQ (reference sequence). Running of the v3.0 immunoSEQ assay took place at survey level. Clones were sequenced by immunoSEQ multiplex PCR, and TCRdb holds only the in-frame ones, with some missing. The data contain around 40,000 clones, approximately 83% of them singletons. The starting material was unsorted PBMCs, obtained 2.2 years after starting antiretroviral therapy. The chain is built from TRBV7-9 and TRBJ1-1; D call uncertain. The TCR was taken from a man younger than 35 with HIV. This CDR3 reads CASSLTGNTEAFF. CDR3 DNA sequence: TGTGCCAGCAGCTTAACCGGGAACACTGAAGCTTTCTTT.